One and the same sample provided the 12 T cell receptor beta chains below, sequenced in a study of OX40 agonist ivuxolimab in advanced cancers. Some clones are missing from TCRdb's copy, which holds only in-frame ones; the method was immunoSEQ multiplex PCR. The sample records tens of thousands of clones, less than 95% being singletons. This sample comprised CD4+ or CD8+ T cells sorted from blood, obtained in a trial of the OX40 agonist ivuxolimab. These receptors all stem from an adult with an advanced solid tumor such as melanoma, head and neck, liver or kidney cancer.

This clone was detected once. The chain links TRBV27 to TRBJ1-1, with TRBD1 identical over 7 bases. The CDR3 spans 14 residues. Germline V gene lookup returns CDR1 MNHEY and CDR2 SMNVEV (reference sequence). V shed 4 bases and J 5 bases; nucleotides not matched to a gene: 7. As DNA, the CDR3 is TGTGCCAGCAGTTCCCGACAGGGACGGACTGAAGCTTTCTTT. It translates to CASSSRQGRTEAFF.

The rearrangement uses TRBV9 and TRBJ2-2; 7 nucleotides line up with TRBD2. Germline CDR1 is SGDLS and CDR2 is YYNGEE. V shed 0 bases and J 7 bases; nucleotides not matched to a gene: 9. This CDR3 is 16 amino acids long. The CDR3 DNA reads TGTGCCAGCAGCGTAGTAGGAGCGGGGATAGGCGGGGAGCTGTTTTTT. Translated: CASSVVGAGIGGELFF.

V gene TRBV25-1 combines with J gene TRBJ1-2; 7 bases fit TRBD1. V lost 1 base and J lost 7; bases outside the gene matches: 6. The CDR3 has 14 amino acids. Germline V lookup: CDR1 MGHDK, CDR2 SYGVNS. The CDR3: CASSESPGGVGYTF. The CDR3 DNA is TGTGCCAGCAGTGAATCCCCAGGGGGGGTTGGCTACACCTTC.

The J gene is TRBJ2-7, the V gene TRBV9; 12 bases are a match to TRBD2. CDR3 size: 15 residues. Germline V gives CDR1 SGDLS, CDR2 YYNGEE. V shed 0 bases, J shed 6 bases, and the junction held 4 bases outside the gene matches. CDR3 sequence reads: CASSVGLAGEGEQYF. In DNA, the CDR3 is TGTGCCAGCAGCGTAGGACTAGCGGGAGAGGGCGAGCAGTACTTC.

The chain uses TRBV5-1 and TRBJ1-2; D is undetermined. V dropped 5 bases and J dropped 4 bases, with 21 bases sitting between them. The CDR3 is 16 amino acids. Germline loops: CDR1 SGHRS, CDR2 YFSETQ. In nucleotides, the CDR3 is TGCGCCAGCAGGGGTGAGGAAAAAAGCGGGGTCTATGGCTACACCTTC. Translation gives CASRGEEKSGVYGYTF.

The CDR3 DNA reads TGTGCCAGCAGTTGGGAGGCAGATACGCAGTATTTT. Translating it yields CASSWEADTQYF. V gene TRBV28 combines with J gene TRBJ2-3, with D perhaps TRBD2 (6 bases). Germline values: CDR1 MDHEN, CDR2 SYDVKM. The CDR3 length is 12 residues. The V end lost 4 bases, the J end lost 4 bases, and 6 bases lay between the germline ends.

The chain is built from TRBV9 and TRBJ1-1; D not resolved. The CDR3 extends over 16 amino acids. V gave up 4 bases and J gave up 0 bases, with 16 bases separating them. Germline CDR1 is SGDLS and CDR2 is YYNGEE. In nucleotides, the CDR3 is TGTGCCAGCAGCCTCGGCCAAGACGGCTTGAACACTGAAGCTTTCTTT. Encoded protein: CASSLGQDGLNTEAFF.

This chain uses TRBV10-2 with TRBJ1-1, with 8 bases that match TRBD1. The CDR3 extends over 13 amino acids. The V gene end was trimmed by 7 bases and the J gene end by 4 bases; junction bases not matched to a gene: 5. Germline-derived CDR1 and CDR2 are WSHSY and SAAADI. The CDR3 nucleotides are TGCGCCAGCAACTTACAGGGGGGCACTGAAGCTTTCTTT. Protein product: CASNLQGGTEAFF.

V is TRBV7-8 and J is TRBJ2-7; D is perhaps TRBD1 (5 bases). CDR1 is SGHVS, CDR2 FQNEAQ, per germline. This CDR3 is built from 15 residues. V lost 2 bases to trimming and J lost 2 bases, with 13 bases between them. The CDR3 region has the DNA TGTGCCAGCAGCTTACTGGGGCAGCCAACCTACGAGCAGTACTTC. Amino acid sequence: CASSLLGQPTYEQYF.

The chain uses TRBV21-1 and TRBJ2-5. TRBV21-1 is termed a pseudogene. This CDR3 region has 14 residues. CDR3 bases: TGTGCCAGCAGGGTAAGGGTATGGGTATTTCCCCAGTACTTC. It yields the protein CASRVRVWVFPQYF.

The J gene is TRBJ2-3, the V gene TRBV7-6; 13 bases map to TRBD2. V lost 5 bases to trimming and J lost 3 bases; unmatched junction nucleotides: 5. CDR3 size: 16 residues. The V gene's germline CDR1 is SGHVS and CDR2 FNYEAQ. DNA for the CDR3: TGTGCCAGCAGCATCGCGACTAGCGGGAGGACAGATACGCAGTATTTT. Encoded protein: CASSIATSGRTDTQYF.

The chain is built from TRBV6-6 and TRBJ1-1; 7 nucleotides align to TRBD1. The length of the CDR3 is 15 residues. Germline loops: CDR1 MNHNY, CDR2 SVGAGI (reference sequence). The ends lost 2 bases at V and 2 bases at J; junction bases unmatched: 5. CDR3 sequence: CASSYEGAQNTEAFF. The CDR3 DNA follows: TGTGCCAGCAGTTACGAGGGGGCGCAAAACACTGAAGCTTTCTTT.